This entry lists 11 T cell receptor beta chains sequenced from one sample in a study of CD8 T cells in Susac syndrome (dated by TCRdb to about 2019). Libraries came from the immunoSEQ multiplex PCR assay. RNA was extracted using the RNeasy kit, and about 0.45 to 1 microgram was reverse transcribed with random hexamers. TCRdb applied fastp at Q25 and MiXCR to the public reads, then kept only in-frame beta chains. Rows are unified per CDR3 protein, each entry keeping the most common DNA and genes. The sample data list about 190,000 distinct CDR3 sequences, and 90% to 95% of these were observed just once. The ten largest clones capture about 0.1% of the sample. The sample taken for sequencing was CD4+ T cells from PBMCs. The receptors were gathered from a human donor in good health.

This clonotype was recorded once. The rearrangement uses TRBV29-1 and TRBJ1-2, with a possible D match to TRBD1 (6 bases). Trimming shortened V by 2 bases and J by 8 bases, and 12 bases separated the two germline ends. CDR1 and CDR2 from the germline V gene are SQVTM and ANQGSEA. The CDR3 runs 12 residues. CDR3 DNA: TGCAGCGTTGAATGGGGGCCGGGAGGCTACACCTTC. As protein: CSVEWGPGGYTF.

The V call is TRBV6-1, the J call TRBJ1-1; 7 nucleotides match TRBD1. The CDR3 consists of 14 residues. CDR1 and CDR2 (germline): MNHNS, SASEGT. V lost 5 bases and J lost 5; bases outside the gene matches: 8. The CDR3 reads CASSSRQGGTEAFF. The CDR3 DNA reads as TGTGCCAGCAGTTCGAGACAGGGCGGGACTGAAGCTTTCTTT.

The chain combines TRBV28 with TRBJ2-5; TRBD2 agrees at 8 bases. CDR1 is MDHEN, CDR2 SYDVKM, per germline. The J segment lost 4 bases and the V segment lost 2 bases, leaving 6 bases of the junction unmatched. The CDR3 sequence is 15 residues long. In nucleotides, the CDR3 is TGTGCCAGCAGTTTAAACACGGGGGGGCTAGAGACCCAGTACTTC. The encoded protein is CASSLNTGGLETQYF.

V gene TRBV19 combines with J gene TRBJ1-1, with 7 bases fitting TRBD1. CDR3 length: 14 residues. Germline CDR1 LNHDA, CDR2 SQIVND (reference sequence). V lost 6 bases, J lost 1 base, and 5 bases stayed unmatched. The CDR3 DNA reads TGTGCCAGTAGAACCGGGACAGCGAACACTGAAGCTTTCTTT. It encodes CASRTGTANTEAFF.

This chain uses TRBV6-1 with TRBJ1-1, with D unclear. Trimming stripped 7 bases from V and 5 bases from J, with 17 bases between. Germline assignment: CDR1 MNHNS and CDR2 SASEGT. CDR3 length equals 14 residues. This CDR3 reads CASTAGVRGTEAFF. DNA for the CDR3: TGTGCCAGCACCGCCGGAGTGAGAGGAACTGAAGCTTTCTTT.

This chain uses TRBV12-3 or TRBV12-4 with TRBJ1-6; D may be TRBD1 (6 bases). The CDR3 spans 15 residues. V was trimmed by 1 base and J by 7 bases, leaving 11 bases between them. For the CDR3, the DNA is TGTGCCAGCAGTTTAGGAGGACAGAAAAATTCACCCCTCCACTTT. It translates to CASSLGGQKNSPLHF.

The CDR3 loop is CASSSPYKTVTGELFF. The CDR3 bases are TGTGCCAGCAGTTCGCCATATAAGACAGTCACCGGGGAGCTGTTTTTT. The chain combines TRBV28 with TRBJ2-2, with a weak D call TRBD1 (5 bases). The CDR3 is made up of 16 amino acids. CDR1 MDHEN and CDR2 SYDVKM come from the germline V gene. Trimming stripped 4 bases from V and 4 bases from J, with 16 bases between.

V gene TRBV7-2 combines with J gene TRBJ1-4; D gene ambiguous. The germline CDR1 and CDR2 sequences are SGHTA and FQGNSA. V lost 5 bases and J lost 0, with 10 bases in between. The CDR3 loop spans 15 amino acids. The CDR3 sequence: CASSTYTATNEKLFF. The CDR3 nucleotides read TGTGCCAGCAGCACCTACACTGCAACTAATGAAAAACTGTTTTTT.

The chain couples TRBV7-2 to TRBJ2-1; D may be TRBD2 (7 bases). The ends were cut back, 0 bases at V and 10 bases at J, with 13 bases in the middle. The CDR3 is 14 amino acids. Per germline, CDR1 SGHTA and CDR2 FQGNSA. CDR3 protein: CASSLAGGLGEQFF. The DNA for the CDR3 is TGTGCCAGCAGCTTAGCGGGGGGGCTTGGAGAGCAGTTCTTC.

The chain couples TRBV2 to TRBJ2-7; the match to TRBD1 covers 8 bases. After removal of 8 bases from V and 3 bases from J, the junction contained 6 bases not matched to a gene. This CDR3 is 13 amino acids long. Germline V gene data show CDR1 as SNHLY and CDR2 as FYNNEI. CDR3 DNA sequence: TGTGCCAGCCCCAGACAGGGGCTCTACGAGCAGTACGTC. The encoded protein is CASPRQGLYEQYV.

The chain couples TRBV2 to TRBJ2-2, with no clear D. The germline V gene has CDR1 SNHLY and CDR2 FYNNEI. This CDR3 contains 14 residues. V shed 6 bases and J shed 1 base, with 9 bases lying between them. The CDR3 bases are TGTGCCAGCAGGTCAACAGTGAACACCGGGGAGCTGTTTTTT. Its protein product is CASRSTVNTGELFF.